The 22 T cell receptor beta chains listed next were all sequenced from one sample in a study of PD-L1 blockade in urothelial cancer. Assay used: immunoSEQ multiplex PCR; TCRdb lists only in-frame clones, some missing. The table records around 130,000 clones, about four fifths of them present only once. Noted time point: pretreatment peripheral blood. The specimen comprised PBMCs, sampled around atezolizumab (anti-PD-L1) treatment. The receptor set was obtained from a man over 45 with urothelial cancer.

The chain links TRBV28 to TRBJ2-2, with D uncertain. V was clipped by 7 bases and J by 3 bases, with 6 bases between them. Germline CDR1 reads MDHEN; CDR2 reads SYDVKM. CDR3 length equals 12 residues. The CDR3 DNA reads TGTGCCAGCAATCGTCACACCGGGGAGCTGTTTTTT. As protein: CASNRHTGELFF.

This chain joins TRBV19 and TRBJ1-6; D not resolved. V lost 3 bases and J 7 bases, leaving 13 bases between the germline ends. This CDR3 contains 15 residues. Germline CDR1 is LNHDA and CDR2 is SQIVND (reference sequence). This chain's CDR3 is CASSITPPGNSPLHF. The CDR3 bases are TGTGCCAGTAGTATCACACCGCCTGGCAATTCACCCCTCCACTTT.

J is TRBJ2-1 and V is TRBV29-1, with 9 bases matching TRBD1. CDR3 length: 14 amino acids. V shed 3 bases, J shed 8 bases, and the junction held 8 bases outside the gene matches. CDR1 SQVTM and CDR2 ANQGSEA come from the germline V gene. CDR3 protein: CSVEPGQGFDEQFF. The CDR3 DNA reads TGCAGCGTTGAGCCGGGACAGGGCTTTGATGAGCAGTTCTTC.

This clone has just one count. The genes are TRBV28 and TRBJ1-2; TRBD1 matches 9 bases. This CDR3 is 15 amino acids long. The trim removed 5 bases at V and 4 bases at J, leaving 8 bases unmatched. Germline CDR1 reads MDHEN; CDR2 reads SYDVKM. Here the CDR3 reads CASSPPTGGGYGYTF. For the CDR3, the DNA is TGTGCCAGCAGTCCCCCGACAGGGGGGGGCTATGGCTACACCTTC.

The chain joins TRBV28 to TRBJ2-3; tentative D call: TRBD2 (5 bases). V was shortened by 3 bases and J by 3 bases, with 13 bases between the two germline ends. This CDR3 is built from 15 residues. Germline V gene data show CDR1 as MDHEN and CDR2 as SYDVKM. The CDR3 DNA sequence: TGTGCCAGCAGTTTGGGTCAGCGGAGAACAGATACGCAGTATTTT. Translated: CASSLGQRRTDTQYF.

The chain has TRBV5-4 and TRBJ2-7; 9 bases fit TRBD2. The J segment lost 5 bases and the V segment lost 4 bases, leaving 13 bases of the junction unmatched. Germline V gene sequence: CDR1 SGHNT, CDR2 YYREEE (reference sequence). The CDR3 runs to 16 residues. The DNA of the CDR3 is TGTGCCAGCAGCCCCGACCCTAGCGGGACGGTTCACGAGCAGTACTTC. Encoded protein: CASSPDPSGTVHEQYF.

The chain couples TRBV30 to TRBJ2-3, with D perhaps TRBD2 (5 bases). Germline CDR1 is GTSNPN and CDR2 is SVGIG (reference sequence). The germline V and J ends were trimmed by 4 bases and 6 bases, with 11 bases remaining between them. The CDR3 totals 12 residues. Here the CDR3 reads CAWTFGVDTQYF. The CDR3 DNA sequence: TGTGCCTGGACGTTCGGGGTGGATACGCAGTATTTT.

The V gene is TRBV18, the J gene TRBJ1-1; D call uncertain. Trimming took off 3 bases at V and 1 base at J, with 12 bases between the two ends. The germline V gene encodes CDR1 KGHSH and CDR2 LQKENI. This CDR3 contains 15 residues. Here the CDR3 reads CASSPLTTGNTEAFF. The CDR3 coding sequence is TGTGCCAGCTCACCCCTTACCACGGGGAACACTGAAGCTTTCTTT. The whole variable domain, filled in from reference TRBV18 and TRBJ1-1, reads NAGVMQNPRHLVRRRGQEARLRCSPMKGHSHVYWYRQLPEEGLKFMVYLQKENIIDESGMPKERFSAEFPKEGPSILRIQQVVRGDSAAYFCASSPLTTGNTEAFFGQGTRLTVV.

The chain couples TRBV7-9 to TRBJ1-6; D is unresolved. Trimming shortened V by 2 bases and J by 1 base, and 6 bases separated the two germline ends. The CDR3 runs 15 residues. Germline V CDR1 and CDR2: SEHNR, FQNEAQ (reference sequence). The CDR3 DNA reads as TGTGCCAGCAGCTTACGAGGTTCCTATAATTCACCCCTCCACTTT. This gives the protein CASSLRGSYNSPLHF.

This sequence joins TRBV7-2 and TRBJ1-2; 7 bases agree with TRBD1. The CDR3 is made up of 14 amino acids. From germline, CDR1 is SGHTA and CDR2 FQGNSA. V shed 6 bases and J 0 bases; nucleotides not matched to a gene: 4. CDR3 region: CASSPGTANYGYTF. The CDR3 DNA sequence: TGTGCCAGCAGTCCCGGGACAGCTAACTATGGCTACACCTTC.

The chain couples TRBV5-4 to TRBJ2-5; 7 positions agree with TRBD2. Germline V gene lookup returns CDR1 SGHNT and CDR2 YYREEE (reference sequence). The CDR3 covers 15 residues. After removal of 3 bases from V and 2 bases from J, the junction contained 7 bases not matched to a gene. CDR3 loop: CASSSPWGGQETQYF. The CDR3 DNA follows: TGTGCCAGCAGCTCCCCCTGGGGGGGACAAGAGACCCAGTACTTC.

The gene calls are TRBV7-2 and TRBJ1-1; D might be TRBD1 (6 bases). Looked up from germline, CDR1 is SGHTA and CDR2 is FQGNSA. The CDR3 is made up of 13 amino acids. Trimming removed 2 bases from V and 5 bases from J, with 9 bases in between. The DNA for the CDR3 is TGTGCCAGCAGCTTACAGGGGATGACTGAAGCTTTCTTT. This encodes CASSLQGMTEAFF.

V usage is TRBV28 and J usage is TRBJ1-2, with 10 bases identical to TRBD1. V gave up 6 bases and J gave up 7 bases; unmatched junction bases: 5. Per the germline V gene, CDR1 is MDHEN and CDR2 is SYDVKM. CDR3 size: 13 residues. Here the CDR3 reads CASSPGTGVGYTF. The CDR3 region has the DNA TGTGCCAGCAGCCCCGGGACAGGGGTTGGCTACACCTTC.

The chain carries TRBV5-1 and TRBJ2-3; perhaps TRBD1 as D (6 bases). Trimming took 4 bases from V and 4 from J, leaving 13 bases between them. The CDR3 covers 14 residues. Germline values: CDR1 SGHRS, CDR2 YFSETQ. CDR3 DNA: TGCGCCAGCAGCGCCAGACAGGCCTCAGATACGCAGTATTTT. It is translated as CASSARQASDTQYF.

This chain links TRBV11-3 with TRBJ2-5, with a tentative D call TRBD2 (6 bases). V was clipped by 0 bases and J by 5 bases, with 7 bases between them. Germline V lookup: CDR1 SGHNT, CDR2 YENEEA. The CDR3 contains 13 residues. CDR3 sequence: CASSLEEGETQYF. The CDR3 coding sequence is TGTGCCAGCAGCTTAGAGGAGGGCGAGACCCAGTACTTC.

The chain joins TRBV30 to TRBJ2-4, with D possibly matching TRBD2 (5 bases). The germline V gene encodes CDR1 GTSNPN and CDR2 SVGIG (reference sequence). V lost 0 bases and J 6 bases, leaving 15 bases between the germline ends. The CDR3 is 15 residues long. The CDR3 region has the DNA TGTGCCTGGAGTGTACCCAAACGCGGGCGAAACATTCAGTACTTC. Its protein product is CAWSVPKRGRNIQYF.

The count of this clone is one. This sequence joins TRBV11-3 and TRBJ2-3, with TRBD2 matching over 10 bases. Unmatched junction bases numbered 1, after V lost 0 bases and J lost 1 base. Germline CDR1 reads SGHNT; CDR2 reads YENEEA. CDR3 length equals 16 residues. The CDR3, as DNA: TGTGCCAGCAGCTTAGATCTAGCGGGGGGCACAGATACGCAGTATTTT. Amino acids: CASSLDLAGGTDTQYF.

The chain has TRBV5-1 and TRBJ2-7, with a possible D match to TRBD2 (6 bases). The CDR3 sequence is 15 residues long. V was cut by 0 bases and J by 6 bases, with 16 bases left in between. Germline lookup yields CDR1 SGHRS and CDR2 YFSETQ. DNA for the CDR3: TGCGCCAGCAGCTTGGTAGCGGCAAAGTTGGGCGAGCAGTACTTC. Translated: CASSLVAAKLGEQYF.

The table lists this clone with a few counts. The chain couples TRBV27 to TRBJ1-5; D call uncertain. The V end was cut by 6 bases, the J end by 5 bases, with 2 bases between. CDR1 is MNHEY and CDR2 is SMNVEV in the germline V gene (reference sequence). The CDR3 is made up of 10 amino acids. The CDR3: CASSYQPQHF. DNA of the CDR3: TGTGCCAGCAGCTATCAGCCCCAGCATTTT.

The J gene is TRBJ1-2, the V gene TRBV19; D call uncertain. Trimming took 2 bases from V and 8 from J, leaving 12 bases between them. The germline V gene encodes CDR1 LNHDA and CDR2 SQIVND (reference sequence). The CDR3 has 13 residues. The CDR3 sequence is CASSITRGGGYTF. The CDR3 coding sequence is TGTGCCAGTAGTATAACCCGAGGTGGGGGCTACACCTTC.

The J gene is TRBJ2-5, the V gene TRBV19, with TRBD2 identical over 11 bases. This CDR3 region has 15 residues. Germline values: CDR1 LNHDA, CDR2 SQIVND (reference sequence). Losses at the gene ends were 5 bases for V and 3 bases for J; bases not matched to a gene: 5. DNA for the CDR3: TGTGCCAGTAGTCGAAGACTAGCGGGGAAAGAGACCCAGTACTTC. Its protein is CASSRRLAGKETQYF. The variable domain in full, completed from reference TRBV19 and TRBJ2-5, reads DGGITQSPKYLFRKEGQNVTLSCEQNLNHDAMYWYRQDPGQGLRLIYYSQIVNDFQKGDIAEGYSVSREKKESFPLTVTSAQKNPTAFYLCASSRRLAGKETQYFGPGTRLLVL.

CDR3 in DNA: TGTGCCAGCAGTTTAGGGACAACAAACTATGGCTACACCTTC. Its translation: CASSLGTTNYGYTF. The V gene is TRBV28, the J gene TRBJ1-2; weak D call: TRBD1 (6 bases). Per germline, CDR1 MDHEN and CDR2 SYDVKM. The CDR3 length is 14 residues. The V end was cut by 2 bases, the J end by 2 bases, with 9 bases between.